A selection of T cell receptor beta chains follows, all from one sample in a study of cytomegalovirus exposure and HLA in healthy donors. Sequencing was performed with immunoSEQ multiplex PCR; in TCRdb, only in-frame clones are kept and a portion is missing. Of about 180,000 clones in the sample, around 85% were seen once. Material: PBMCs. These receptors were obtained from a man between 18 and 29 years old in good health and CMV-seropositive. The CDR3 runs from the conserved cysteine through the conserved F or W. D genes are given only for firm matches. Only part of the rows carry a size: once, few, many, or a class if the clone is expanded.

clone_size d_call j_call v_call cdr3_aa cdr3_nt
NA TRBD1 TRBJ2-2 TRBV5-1 CASSPRQGALTGELFF TGCGCCAGCAGCCCCAGACAGGGGGCGCTCACCGGGGAGCTGTTTTTT
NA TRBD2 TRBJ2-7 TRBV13 CASSGREDHEQYF TGTGCCAGCAGTGGGAGGGAGGACCACGAGCAGTACTTC
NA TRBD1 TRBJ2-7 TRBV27 CASSFIGDRAAEQYF TGTGCCAGCAGTTTTATTGGGGACAGGGCGGCCGAGCAGTACTTC
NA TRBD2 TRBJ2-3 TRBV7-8 CASRKSGRPDTQYF TGTGCCAGCAGGAAAAGCGGGAGACCAGATACGCAGTATTTT
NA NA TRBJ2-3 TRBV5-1 CASSLGRLTDTQYF TGCGCCAGCAGCTTGGGCAGACTCACAGATACGCAGTATTTT
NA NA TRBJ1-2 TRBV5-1 CASQDPRGGYTF TGCGCCAGCCAAGATCCCAGGGGTGGCTACACCTTC
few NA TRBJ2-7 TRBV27 CATRSSRNISYEQYF TGTGCCACACGATCGTCTAGGAACATCTCCTACGAGCAGTACTTC
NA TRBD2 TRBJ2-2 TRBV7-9 CASSPSGGATGELFF TGTGCCAGCAGCCCCAGCGGGGGGGCCACCGGGGAGCTGTTTTTT
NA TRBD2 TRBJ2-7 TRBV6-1 CASKLAGGPYEQYF TGTGCCAGCAAATTAGCGGGAGGGCCCTACGAGCAGTACTTC
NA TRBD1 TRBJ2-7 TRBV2 CASTEGAGVSYEQYF TGTGCCAGCACAGAGGGGGCCGGGGTCTCCTACGAGCAGTACTTC
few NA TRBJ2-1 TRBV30 CAWSGGYEQFF TGTGCCTGGAGTGGGGGCTATGAGCAGTTCTTC
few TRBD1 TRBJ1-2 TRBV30 CASIDRGGGYTF TGTGCCTCCATCGACAGGGGAGGCGGCTACACCTTC
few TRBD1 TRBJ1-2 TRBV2 CASSLRGHGYTF TGTGCCAGCAGTTTGAGGGGGCATGGCTACACCTTC
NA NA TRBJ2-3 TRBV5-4 CASSLEGGGRDTQYF TGTGCCAGCAGCTTGGAGGGGGGGGGCCGCGATACGCAGTATTTT
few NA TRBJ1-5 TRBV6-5 CASRDGQGNQPQHF TGTGCCAGCAGAGACGGGCAGGGGAATCAGCCCCAGCATTTT